This T cell receptor (beta chain) was documented in a study of shared clonotypes between healthy human individuals. The CDR3 consists of 14 residues. J was trimmed by 2 bases and V by 4 bases; bases with no gene match: 5. Germline values: CDR1 MDHEN, CDR2 SYDVKM. The study, taken as a whole, reports: Since donors were few, the genetic and exposure-history diversity represented was limited. Shared clonotypes across all four donors exceeded non-shared ones in generation probability.

TCRdb's table, derived via immunoSEQ multiplex PCR, lists solely in-frame clones and lacks some. The sample has some 1,100,000 clones, about 80% seen once. With respect to this clone: The antigen is not known.

Sequencing was performed on memory CD4+ T cells from PBMCs. The subset is: CD45RA-negative fraction. The chain employs TRBV28 and TRBJ2-7, with TRBD1 matching 7 bases. The TCR was taken from a man between 18 and 35 years old in good health. Some clones in this sample may be carry-over from other donors' samples. In nucleotides, the CDR3 is TGTGCCAGCAGTTCATACAGGGGTACCTACGAGCAGTACTTC. It specifies CASSSYRGTYEQYF.